This TCR beta chain was found in a study of Graves' ophthalmopathy and Graves' hyperthyroidism. V was shortened by 5 bases and J by 5 bases, with 15 bases between the two germline ends. The CDR3 has 14 amino acids. Ten or more counts support this clonotype. Amplification of TCR beta CDR3 regions used RNA transcripts. HTBI primers primed a first-round RT-PCR, and a second-round multiplex PCR followed. TCRdb called the multiplex PCR reads again in MiXCR, with one record for every CDR3 protein. Here the sample spans some 370,000 distinct CDR3 sequences, about 15% being singletons. The chain links TRBV12-3 or TRBV12-4 to TRBJ1-2; possibly TRBD1 for D (6 bases). The TCR comes from an adult woman with stable Graves' hyperthyroidism. The sequenced sample consisted of peripheral blood. As DNA, the CDR3 is TGTGCCAGCAGTCCAGTACGGGGGGCGTATGGCTACACCTTC. This codes for CASSPVRGAYGYTF.